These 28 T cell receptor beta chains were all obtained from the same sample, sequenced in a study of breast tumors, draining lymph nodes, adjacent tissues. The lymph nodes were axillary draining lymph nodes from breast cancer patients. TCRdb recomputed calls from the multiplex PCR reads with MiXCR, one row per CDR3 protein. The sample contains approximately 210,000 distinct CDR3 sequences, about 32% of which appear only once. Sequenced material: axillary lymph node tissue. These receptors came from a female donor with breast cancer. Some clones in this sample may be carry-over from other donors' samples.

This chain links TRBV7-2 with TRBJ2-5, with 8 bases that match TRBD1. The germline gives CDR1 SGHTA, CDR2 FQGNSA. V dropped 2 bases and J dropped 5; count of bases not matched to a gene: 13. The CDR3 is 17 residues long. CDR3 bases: TGTGCCAGCAGCTTAAACAGGGGGACCCCCTTCGAGGAGACCCAGTACTTC. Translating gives CASSLNRGTPFEETQYF. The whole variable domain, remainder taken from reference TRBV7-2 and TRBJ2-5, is GAGVSQSPSNKVTEKGKDVELRCDPISGHTALYWYRQSLGQGLEFLIYFQGNSAPDKSGLPSDRFSAERTGGSVSTLTIQRTQQEDSAVYLCASSLNRGTPFEETQYFGPGTRLLVL.

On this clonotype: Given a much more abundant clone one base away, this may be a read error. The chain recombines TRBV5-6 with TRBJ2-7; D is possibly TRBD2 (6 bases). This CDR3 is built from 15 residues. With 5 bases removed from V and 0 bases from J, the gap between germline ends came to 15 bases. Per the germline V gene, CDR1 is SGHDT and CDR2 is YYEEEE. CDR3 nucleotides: TGTGCCAGCAGAATTCGGACTACCGGCTCCTACGAGCAGTACTTC. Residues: CASRIRTTGSYEQYF.

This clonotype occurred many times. DNA of the CDR3: TGCAGTGCTAGGGTCCCGACAGACTACAACTATGGCTACACCTTC. It yields the protein CSARVPTDYNYGYTF. The chain recombines TRBV20-1 with TRBJ1-2, with D perhaps matching TRBD1 (5 bases). CDR3 length equals 15 residues. Per germline, CDR1 DFQATT and CDR2 SNEGSKA (reference sequence). V was clipped by 3 bases and J by 2 bases, with 16 bases between them.

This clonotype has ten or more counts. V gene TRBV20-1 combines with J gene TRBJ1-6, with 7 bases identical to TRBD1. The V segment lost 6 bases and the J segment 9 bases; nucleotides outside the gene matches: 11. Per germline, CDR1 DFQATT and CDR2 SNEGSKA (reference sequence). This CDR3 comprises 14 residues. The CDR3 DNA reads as TGCAGTGCGACCGGGACAGCTCTTGGTTCACCCCTCCACTTT. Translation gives CSATGTALGSPLHF.

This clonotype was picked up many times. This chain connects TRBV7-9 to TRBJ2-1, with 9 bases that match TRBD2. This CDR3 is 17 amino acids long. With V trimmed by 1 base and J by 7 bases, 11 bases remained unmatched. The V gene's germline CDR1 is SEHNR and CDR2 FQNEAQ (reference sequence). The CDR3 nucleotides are TGTGCCAGCAGCTTAGACCGCGGGAGGGTCCCAGGGAATGAGCAGTTCTTC. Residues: CASSLDRGRVPGNEQFF.

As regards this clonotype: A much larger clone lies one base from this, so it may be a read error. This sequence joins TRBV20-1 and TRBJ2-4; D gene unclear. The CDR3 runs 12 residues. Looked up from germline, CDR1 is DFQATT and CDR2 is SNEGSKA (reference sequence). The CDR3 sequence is CSASISRNIPYF. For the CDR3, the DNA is TGCAGTGCTAGTATATCTCGGAACATTCCGTACTTC.

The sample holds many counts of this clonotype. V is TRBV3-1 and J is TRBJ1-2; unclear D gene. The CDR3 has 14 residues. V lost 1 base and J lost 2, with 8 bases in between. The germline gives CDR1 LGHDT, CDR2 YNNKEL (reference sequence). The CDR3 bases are TGTGCCAGCAGCCAAGGGGCCGGAAACTATGGCTACACCTTC. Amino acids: CASSQGAGNYGYTF. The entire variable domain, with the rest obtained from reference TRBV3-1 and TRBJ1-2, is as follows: DTAVSQTPKYLVTQMGNDKSIKCEQNLGHDTMYWYKQDSKKFLKIMFSYNNKELIINETVPNRFSPKSPDKAHLNLHINSLELGDSAVYFCASSQGAGNYGYTFGSGTRLTVV.

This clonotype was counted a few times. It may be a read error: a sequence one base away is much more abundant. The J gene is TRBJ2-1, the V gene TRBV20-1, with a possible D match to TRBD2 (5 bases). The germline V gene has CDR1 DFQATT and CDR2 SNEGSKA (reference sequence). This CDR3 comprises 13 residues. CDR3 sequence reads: CSASPGGYNAQFF. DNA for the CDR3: TGCAGTGCTAGTCCCGGCGGGTACAATGCGCAGTTCTTC.

The CDR3 bases are TGTGCCAGCGGGAGGTTCAACACTGAAGCTTTCTTT. Protein product: CASGRFNTEAFF. The chain combines TRBV6-5 with TRBJ1-1; no clear D. The CDR3 covers 12 residues. Germline loops: CDR1 MNHEY, CDR2 SVGAGI. V was shortened by 8 bases and J by 2 bases, with 9 bases between the two germline ends.

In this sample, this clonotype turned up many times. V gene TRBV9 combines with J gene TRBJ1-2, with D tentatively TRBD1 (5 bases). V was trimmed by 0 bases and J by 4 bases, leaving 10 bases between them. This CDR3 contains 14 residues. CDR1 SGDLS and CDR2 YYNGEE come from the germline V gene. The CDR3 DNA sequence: TGTGCCAGCAGCGTAGGGCAGGGTAGCTATGGCTACACCTTC. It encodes CASSVGQGSYGYTF.

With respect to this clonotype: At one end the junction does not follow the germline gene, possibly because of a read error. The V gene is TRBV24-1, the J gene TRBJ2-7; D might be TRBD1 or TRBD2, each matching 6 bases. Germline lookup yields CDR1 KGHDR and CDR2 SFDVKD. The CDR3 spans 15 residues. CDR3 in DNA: TGTGCCAGCAGTCCGCGGGACACCTACTCCTACGAGCGGTACTTC. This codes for CASSPRDTYSYERYF.

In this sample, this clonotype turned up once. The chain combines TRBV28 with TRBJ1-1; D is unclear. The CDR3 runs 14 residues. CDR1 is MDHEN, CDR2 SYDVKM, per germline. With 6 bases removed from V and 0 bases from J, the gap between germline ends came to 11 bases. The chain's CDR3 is CASSPRSLNTEAFF. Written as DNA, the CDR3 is TGTGCCAGCAGCCCTAGGAGTTTGAACACTGAAGCTTTCTTT.

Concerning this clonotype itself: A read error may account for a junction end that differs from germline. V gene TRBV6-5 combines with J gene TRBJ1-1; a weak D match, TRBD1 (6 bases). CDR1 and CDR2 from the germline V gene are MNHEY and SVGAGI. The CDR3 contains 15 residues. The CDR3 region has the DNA TGTGCCAGCAGTTCCGGACAGACACGTTTGACTGAAGCGTTCTTT. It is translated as CASSSGQTRLTEAFF.

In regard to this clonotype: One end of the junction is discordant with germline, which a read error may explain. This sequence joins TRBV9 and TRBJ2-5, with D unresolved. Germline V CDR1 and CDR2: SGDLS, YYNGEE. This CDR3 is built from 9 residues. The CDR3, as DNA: TGTGCCAGCAGCGTAGCCCCGGACTTC. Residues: CASSVAPDF.

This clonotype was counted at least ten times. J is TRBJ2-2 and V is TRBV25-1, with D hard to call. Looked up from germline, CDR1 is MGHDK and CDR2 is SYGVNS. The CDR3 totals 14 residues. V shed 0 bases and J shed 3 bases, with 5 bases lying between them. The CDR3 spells CASSEYTDTGELFF. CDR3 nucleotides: TGTGCCAGCAGTGAATATACAGACACCGGGGAGCTGTTTTTT.

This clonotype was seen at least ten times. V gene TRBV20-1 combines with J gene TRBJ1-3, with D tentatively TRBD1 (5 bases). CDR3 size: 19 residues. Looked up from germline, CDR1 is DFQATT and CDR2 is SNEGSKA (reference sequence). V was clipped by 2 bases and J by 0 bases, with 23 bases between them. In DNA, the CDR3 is TGCAGTGCTAGATACCCGTGGCGGGGCCGTACCCTCTCTGGAAACACCATATATTTT. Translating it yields CSARYPWRGRTLSGNTIYF.

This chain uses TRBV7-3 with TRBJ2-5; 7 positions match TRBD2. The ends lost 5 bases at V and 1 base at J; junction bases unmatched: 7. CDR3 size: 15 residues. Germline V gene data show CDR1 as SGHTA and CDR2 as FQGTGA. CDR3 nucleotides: TGTGCCAGCAGCCTAGGACTAGTGGTCCAAGAGACCCAGTACTTC. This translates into CASSLGLVVQETQYF.

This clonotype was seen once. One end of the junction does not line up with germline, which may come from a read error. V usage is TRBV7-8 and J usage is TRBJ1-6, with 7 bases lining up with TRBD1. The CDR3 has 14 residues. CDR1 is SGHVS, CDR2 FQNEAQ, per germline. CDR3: CASSFGQVDSPLHF. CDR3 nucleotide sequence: TGTGCCAGCAGCTTCGGACAGGTTGATTCGCCCCTCCACTTT.

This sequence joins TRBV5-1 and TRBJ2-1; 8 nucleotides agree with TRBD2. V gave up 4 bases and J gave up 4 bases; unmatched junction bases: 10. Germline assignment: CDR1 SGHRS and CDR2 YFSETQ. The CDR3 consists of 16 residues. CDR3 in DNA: TGCGCCAGCAGCCCCGGGACCGGGACTAGTTACAATGAGCAGTTCTTC. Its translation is CASSPGTGTSYNEQFF.

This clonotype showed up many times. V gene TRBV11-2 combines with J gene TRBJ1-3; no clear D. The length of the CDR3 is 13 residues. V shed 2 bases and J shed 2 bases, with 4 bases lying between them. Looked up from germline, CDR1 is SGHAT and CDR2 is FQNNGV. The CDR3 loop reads CASSLFTGNTIYF. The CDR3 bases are TGTGCCAGCAGCTTATTCACTGGAAACACCATATATTTT.

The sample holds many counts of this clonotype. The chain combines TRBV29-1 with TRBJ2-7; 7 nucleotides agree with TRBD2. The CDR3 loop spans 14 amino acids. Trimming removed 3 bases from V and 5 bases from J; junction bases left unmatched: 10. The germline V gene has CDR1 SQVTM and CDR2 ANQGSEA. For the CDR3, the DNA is TGCAGCGTTGACCCCGGGGGGAGGAAAAACGAGCAGTACTTC. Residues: CSVDPGGRKNEQYF.

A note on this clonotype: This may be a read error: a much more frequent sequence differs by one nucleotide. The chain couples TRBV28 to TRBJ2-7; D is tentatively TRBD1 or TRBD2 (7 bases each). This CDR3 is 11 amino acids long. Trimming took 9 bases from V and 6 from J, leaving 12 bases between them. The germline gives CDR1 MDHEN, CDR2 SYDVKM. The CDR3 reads CASGRGGEQYF. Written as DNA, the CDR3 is TGTGCCAGTGGCAGGGGGGGCGAGCAGTACTTC.

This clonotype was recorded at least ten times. Here the CDR3 DNA reads TGTGCCAGCAGAACAGCAAACTCTGGAAACACCATATATTTT. Amino acids: CASRTANSGNTIYF. This sequence joins TRBV6-5 and TRBJ1-3; D remains ambiguous. Germline V gene data show CDR1 as MNHEY and CDR2 as SVGAGI. Trimming removed 6 bases at V and 0 bases at J, with 9 bases between. There are 14 residues in the CDR3.

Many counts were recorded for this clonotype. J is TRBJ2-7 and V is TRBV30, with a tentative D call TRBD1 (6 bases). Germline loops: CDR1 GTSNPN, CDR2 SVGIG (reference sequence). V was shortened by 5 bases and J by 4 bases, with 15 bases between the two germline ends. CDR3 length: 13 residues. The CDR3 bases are TGTGCCTGGGCCAGGGGCGGTCCGTACGAGCAGTACTTC. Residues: CAWARGGPYEQYF.

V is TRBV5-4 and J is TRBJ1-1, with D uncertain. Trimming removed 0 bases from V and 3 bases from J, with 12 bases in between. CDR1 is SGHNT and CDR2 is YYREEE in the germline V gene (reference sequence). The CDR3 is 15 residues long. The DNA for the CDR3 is TGTGCCAGCAGCTTGGCCCCCAACGCGGACACTGAAGCTTTCTTT. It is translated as CASSLAPNADTEAFF.

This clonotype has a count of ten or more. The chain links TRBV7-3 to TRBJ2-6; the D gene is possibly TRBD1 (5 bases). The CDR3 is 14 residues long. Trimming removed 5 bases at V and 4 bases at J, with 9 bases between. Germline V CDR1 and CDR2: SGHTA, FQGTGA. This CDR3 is CASSRGSGANVLTF. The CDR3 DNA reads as TGTGCCAGCAGCAGGGGTTCGGGGGCCAACGTCCTGACTTTC.

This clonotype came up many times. CDR3 sequence: CASSHGTGHTDTQYF. The DNA of the CDR3 is TGTGCCAGCAGCCATGGGACAGGTCACACAGATACGCAGTATTTT. The chain couples TRBV5-8 to TRBJ2-3; 8 nucleotides line up with TRBD1. The CDR3 contains 15 residues. CDR1 and CDR2 (germline): SGHTS, YDEGEE. Trimming took 4 bases from V and 2 from J; bases not matched to a gene: 6.

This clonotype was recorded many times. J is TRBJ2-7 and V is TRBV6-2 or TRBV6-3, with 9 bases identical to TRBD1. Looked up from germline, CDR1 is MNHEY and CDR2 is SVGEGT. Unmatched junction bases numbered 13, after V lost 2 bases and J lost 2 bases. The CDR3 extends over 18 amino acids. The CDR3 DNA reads TGTGCCAGCAGTTACCACGCCGCGGACAGGGGAGCACCCTACGAGCAGTACTTC. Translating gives CASSYHAADRGAPYEQYF.